A selection of T cell receptor beta chains follows, all from one sample in a study of glioma-infiltrating T cells. Using its own MiXCR run on the multiplex PCR reads, TCRdb lists one record per CDR3 protein. This sample yields 100,000 to 150,000 distinct CDR3 sequences, of which approximately 26% are seen a single time; approximately 26% belongs to the top ten. What was sequenced was glioma tissue, nonneoplastic brain tissue, or PBMCs (not recorded which). These receptors were obtained from a human donor with low-grade glioma or glioblastoma, undergoing nonglioma brain surgery, or in good health (not recorded which). Both conserved end residues are part of each CDR3. The D gene is left open where the match is weak. Size is omitted from some rows. Given values are once, few, many or a class for expanded clones.

>.|TRBV29-1|once|TRBJ2-1
CSVGVISYNEQFF
TGCAGCGTTGGAGTAATATCCTACAATGAGCAGTTCTTC
>TRBD2|TRBV3-1|.|TRBJ2-3
CASSQGLAGLTDTQYF
TGTGCCAGCAGCCAAGGACTAGCGGGGCTCACAGATACGCAGTATTTT
>.|TRBV2|.|TRBJ1-4
CASGDQGEKLFF
TGTGCCAGCGGGGACCAGGGGGAAAAACTGTTTTTT
>.|TRBV18|.|TRBJ2-3
CASSTPGHRPHTDAQYF
TGTGCCAGCTCAACGCCGGGACACCGTCCGCACACAGATGCGCAGTATTTT
>.|TRBV27|many|TRBJ1-2
CASSLAGTYGYTF
TGTGCCAGCAGCCTCGCAGGGACCTATGGCTACACCTTC
>.|TRBV19|.|TRBJ1-4
CASSMAPPYNEKLFF
TGTGCCAGTAGTATGGCTCCACCATATAATGAAAAACTGTTTTTT
>.|TRBV12-3/TRBV12-4|.|TRBJ2-6
CASSNPGANVLTF
TGTGCCAGCAGTAACCCTGGGGCCAACGTCCTGACTTTC
>TRBD1|TRBV5-4|.|TRBJ1-2
CASSIYGTDYGYTF
TGTGCCAGCAGCATCTACGGGACAGACTATGGCTACACCTTC
>.|TRBV12-3/TRBV12-4|.|TRBJ1-5
CASSLWADNQPQHF
TGTGCCAGCAGTTTATGGGCCGACAATCAGCCCCAGCATTTT
>.|TRBV28|many|TRBJ1-2
CASSLTSGYTF
TGTGCCAGCAGTTTAACTTCCGGCTACACCTTC
>TRBD2|TRBV20-1|few|TRBJ2-1
CSAPGLAGTLGGEQFF
TGCAGTGCACCCGGACTAGCGGGGACCCTAGGGGGTGAGCAGTTCTTC
>.|TRBV3-1|few|TRBJ1-6
CASSQEGSPLHF
TGTGCCAGCAGCCAAGAGGGATCACCCCTCCACTTT
>.|TRBV6-2/TRBV6-3|.|TRBJ1-5
CASSLNREQPQHF
TGTGCCAGCAGTCTAAACAGGGAACAGCCCCAGCATTTT
>TRBD1|TRBV2|few|TRBJ1-6
CASRNRQGRNSPLHF
TGTGCCAGCAGAAACAGACAGGGGCGGAATTCACCCCTCCACTTT
>TRBD1|TRBV7-8|few|TRBJ1-2
CASSLVVSGGALAYGYTF
TGTGCCAGCAGCTTAGTGGTCTCAGGGGGCGCATTGGCTTATGGCTACACCTTC
>TRBD2|TRBV19|.|TRBJ2-3
CASSTSGARTDTQYF
TGTGCCAGTAGTACCAGCGGGGCCCGCACAGATACGCAGTATTTT
>TRBD2|TRBV6-4|few|TRBJ2-3
CASSPRKAGLTDTQYF
TGTGCCAGCAGCCCTCGTAAAGCGGGGCTCACAGATACGCAGTATTTT
>TRBD2|TRBV24-1|once|TRBJ2-1
CATSDFPGGNNEQFF
TGTGCCACCAGCGATTTCCCGGGGGGGAACAATGAGCAGTTCTTC
>TRBD2|TRBV6-1|many|TRBJ2-1
CASSYGRGYTNNEQFF
TGTGCCAGCAGTTATGGGAGGGGATACACCAACAATGAGCAGTTCTTC
>.|TRBV6-1|many|TRBJ1-5
CASSEQGASNQPQHF
TGTGCCAGCAGTGAACAGGGAGCGAGCAATCAGCCCCAGCATTTT
>.|TRBV18|few|TRBJ2-1
CASSPSRDVYNEQFF
TGTGCCAGCTCACCATCCAGGGACGTCTACAATGAGCAGTTCTTC
>TRBD2|TRBV29-1|.|TRBJ2-5
CSVDGVLAGGPSETQYF
TGCAGCGTTGATGGGGTACTAGCGGGGGGGCCCTCGGAGACCCAGTACTTC
>.|TRBV10-1|.|TRBJ1-5
CASRDYHSNQPQHF
TGCGCCAGCAGGGATTATCATAGCAATCAGCCCCAGCATTTT
>.|TRBV11-2|.|TRBJ1-5
CASSPGGAIANQPQHF
TGTGCCAGCAGCCCTGGGGGGGCCATCGCCAATCAGCCCCAGCATTTT
>.|TRBV29-1|.|TRBJ2-5
CSVGAGGGRRETQYF
TGCAGCGTTGGCGCAGGAGGGGGGCGACGGGAGACCCAGTACTTC
>TRBD1|TRBV19|.|TRBJ1-5
CASSRQGGYSNQPQHF
TGTGCCAGTAGTCGACAGGGGGGGTATAGCAATCAGCCCCAGCATTTT
>TRBD2|TRBV28|medium-sized|TRBJ2-3
CASSESSGENTDTQYF
TGTGCCAGCAGTGAAAGTAGCGGGGAGAACACAGATACGCAGTATTTT
>TRBD2|TRBV7-2|.|TRBJ2-1
CASSFFSGGSYNEQFF
TGTGCCAGCAGCTTCTTTAGCGGGGGGTCCTACAATGAGCAGTTCTTC
>TRBD1|TRBV7-9|many|TRBJ2-5
CASSWTGTQETQYF
TGTGCCAGCAGCTGGACAGGTACTCAAGAGACCCAGTACTTC
>TRBD2|TRBV7-2|.|TRBJ2-3
CASGEGLAVDTQYF
TGTGCCAGCGGGGAGGGGTTAGCCGTAGATACGCAGTATTTT
>.|TRBV6-1|many|TRBJ1-1
CASTDWGSTPEAFF
TGTGCCAGCACTGATTGGGGCAGTACCCCTGAAGCTTTCTTT
>.|TRBV20-1|.|TRBJ1-1
CSARDPRTMEAFF
TGCAGTGCTAGAGATCCTAGGACAATGGAAGCTTTCTTT
>.|TRBV12-3/TRBV12-4|few|TRBJ1-5
CASTRSGTSNQPQHF
TGTGCCAGCACTAGATCGGGGACTAGCAATCAGCCCCAGCATTTT
>TRBD1|TRBV6-1|many|TRBJ1-2
CASSPYQGEYGYTF
TGTGCCAGCAGTCCTTATCAGGGGGAATATGGCTACACCTTC
>.|TRBV29-1|.|TRBJ2-1
CSDKHGASSYNEQFF
TGCAGCGATAAACATGGGGCTAGCTCCTACAATGAGCAGTTCTTC